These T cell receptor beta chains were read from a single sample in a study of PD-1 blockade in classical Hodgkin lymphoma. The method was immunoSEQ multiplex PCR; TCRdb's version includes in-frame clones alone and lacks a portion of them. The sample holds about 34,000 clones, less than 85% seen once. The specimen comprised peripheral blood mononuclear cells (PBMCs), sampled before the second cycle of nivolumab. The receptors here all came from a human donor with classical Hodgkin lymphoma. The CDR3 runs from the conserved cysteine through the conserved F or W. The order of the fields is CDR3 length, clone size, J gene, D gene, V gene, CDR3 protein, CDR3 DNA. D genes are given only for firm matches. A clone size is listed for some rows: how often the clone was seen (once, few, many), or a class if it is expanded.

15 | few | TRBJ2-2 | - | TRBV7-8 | CASSLAGANTGELFF | TGTGCCAGCAGCTTAGCGGGGGCGAACACCGGGGAGCTGTTTTTT
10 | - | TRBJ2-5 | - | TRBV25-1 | CASREETQYF | TGTGCCAGCAGAGAGGAGACCCAGTACTTC
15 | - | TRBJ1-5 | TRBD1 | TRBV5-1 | CASSLGQGAEEPQHF | TGCGCCAGCAGCTTGGGGCAGGGGGCTGAGGAGCCCCAGCATTTT
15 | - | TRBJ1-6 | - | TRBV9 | CASSVELGRNSPLHF | TGTGCCAGCAGCGTAGAACTGGGAAGGAATTCACCCCTCCACTTT
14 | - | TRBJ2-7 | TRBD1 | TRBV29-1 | CSVWVETGSYEQYF | TGCAGCGTTTGGGTAGAGACAGGGTCCTACGAGCAGTACTTC
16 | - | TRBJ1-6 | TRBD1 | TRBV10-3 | CAISDPGQGFYSPLHF | TGTGCCATCAGTGACCCGGGACAGGGATTTTATTCACCCCTCCACTTT
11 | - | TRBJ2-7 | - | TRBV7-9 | CASGRSREQYF | TGTGCCAGCGGAAGGTCCCGCGAGCAGTACTTC
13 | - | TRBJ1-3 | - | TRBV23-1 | CASSQSAGNTIYF | TGCGCCAGCAGTCAATCCGCTGGAAACACCATATATTTT
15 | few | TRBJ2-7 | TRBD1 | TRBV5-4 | CASSFTRQGAGEQYF | TGTGCCAGCAGTTTTACAAGACAGGGGGCTGGGGAGCAGTACTTC
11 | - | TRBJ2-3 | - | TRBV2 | CASTEVDTQYF | TGTGCCAGTACCGAGGTGGATACGCAGTATTTT
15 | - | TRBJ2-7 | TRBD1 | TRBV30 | CAWSAWDRERYEQYF | TGTGCCTGGAGTGCCTGGGACAGGGAGAGGTACGAGCAGTACTTC
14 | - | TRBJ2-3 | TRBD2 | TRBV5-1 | CASSTLAGVDTQYF | TGCGCCAGCAGCACGTTAGCGGGGGTCGATACGCAGTATTTT
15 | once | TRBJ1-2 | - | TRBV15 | CATSRDLVRGHGYTF | TGTGCCACCAGCAGAGATCTGGTACGGGGCCACGGCTACACCTTC
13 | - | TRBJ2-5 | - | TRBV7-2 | CASSPLFQETQYF | TGTGCCAGCAGCCCCTTATTTCAAGAGACCCAGTACTTC
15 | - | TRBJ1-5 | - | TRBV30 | CAWSGTDQGYQPQHF | TGTGCCTGGAGTGGTACAGATCAAGGATATCAGCCCCAGCATTTT
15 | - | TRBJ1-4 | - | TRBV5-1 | CASSLNGVWVEKLFF | TGCGCCAGCAGCTTAAACGGGGTATGGGTGGAAAAACTGTTTTTT
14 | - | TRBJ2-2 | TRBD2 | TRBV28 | CASSPRGDAGELFF | TGTGCCAGCAGTCCCCGGGGGGACGCCGGGGAGCTGTTTTTT
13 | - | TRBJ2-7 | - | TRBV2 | CASRPTPAYEQYF | TGTGCCAGCAGACCGACACCAGCCTACGAGCAGTACTTC
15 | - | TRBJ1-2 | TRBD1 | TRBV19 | CASSQSGTGGYGYTF | TGTGCCAGTAGCCAAAGCGGGACAGGGGGCTATGGCTACACCTTC
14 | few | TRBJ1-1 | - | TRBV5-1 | CASSPTVGNSEAFF | TGCGCCAGCAGCCCCACAGTTGGGAACTCTGAAGCTTTCTTT
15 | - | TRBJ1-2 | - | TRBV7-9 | CASSSATMESYGYTF | TGTGCCAGCAGCTCGGCCACCATGGAGTCCTATGGCTACACCTTC
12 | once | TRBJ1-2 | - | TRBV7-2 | CASSLGVGWHTF | TGTGCCAGCAGCTTAGGGGTGGGCTGGCACACCTTC
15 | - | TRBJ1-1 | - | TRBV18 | CASSSTTGSGTEAFF | TGTGCCAGCTCATCCACGACAGGTTCAGGCACTGAAGCTTTCTTT
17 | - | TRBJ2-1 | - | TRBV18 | CASSPPVGTNTYNEQFF | TGTGCCAGCTCCCCCCCGGTAGGGACGAACACTTACAATGAGCAGTTCTTC
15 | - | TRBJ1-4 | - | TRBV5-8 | CASRSGDTTQEKLFF | TGTGCCAGCAGGTCCGGGGACACGACCCAGGAAAAACTGTTTTTT
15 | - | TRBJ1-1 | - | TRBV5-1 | CASSLATGRNTEAFF | TGCGCCAGCAGCTTGGCAACAGGCAGGAACACTGAAGCTTTCTTT
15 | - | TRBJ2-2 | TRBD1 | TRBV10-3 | CAISGKGAPTGELFF | TGTGCCATCAGTGGCAAGGGGGCCCCAACTGGGGAGCTGTTTTTT
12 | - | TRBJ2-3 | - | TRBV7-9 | CASYKNGDTQYF | TGTGCCAGCTATAAAAACGGGGATACGCAGTATTTT
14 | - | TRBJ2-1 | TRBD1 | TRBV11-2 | CASSLSGTDNEQFF | TGTGCCAGCAGCTTATCCGGGACAGACAATGAGCAGTTCTTC
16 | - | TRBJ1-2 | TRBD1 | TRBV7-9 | CASSSRWTGGHYGYTF | TGTGCCAGCAGCTCAAGATGGACAGGGGGGCACTATGGCTACACCTTC
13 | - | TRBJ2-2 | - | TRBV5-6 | CASTGLETGELFF | TGTGCCAGCACCGGTTTGGAGACCGGGGAGCTGTTTTTT
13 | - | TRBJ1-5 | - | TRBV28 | CAHRDGGNQPQHF | TGTGCCCACAGGGATGGAGGCAATCAGCCCCAGCATTTT
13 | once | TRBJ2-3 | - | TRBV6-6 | CASRHPGTSTQYF | TGTGCCAGCAGACACCCGGGGACTTCTACGCAGTATTTT
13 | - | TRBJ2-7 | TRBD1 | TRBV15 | CATSSGQGYEQYF | TGTGCCACCAGCAGTGGACAGGGCTACGAGCAGTACTTC
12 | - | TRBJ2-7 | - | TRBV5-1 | CASSSQGYEQYF | TGCGCCAGCAGCTCCCAGGGCTACGAGCAGTACTTC
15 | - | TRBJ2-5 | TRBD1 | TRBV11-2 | CASSLYQGALKTQYF | TGTGCCAGCAGCTTATACCAGGGGGCCTTGAAGACCCAGTACTTC
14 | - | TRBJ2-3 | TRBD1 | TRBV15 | CATSRDRGTDTQYF | TGTGCCACCAGCAGGGACAGGGGCACAGATACGCAGTATTTT
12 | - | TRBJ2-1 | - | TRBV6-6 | CASSPHLDEQFF | TGTGCCAGCAGTCCCCATCTCGATGAGCAGTTCTTC
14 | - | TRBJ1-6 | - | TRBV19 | CASSVREPESPLHF | TGTGCCAGTAGTGTCAGGGAGCCAGAATCACCCCTCCACTTT
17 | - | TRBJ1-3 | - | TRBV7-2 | CASSLGAVGGPGNTIYF | TGTGCCAGCAGCTTAGGGGCGGTGGGAGGACCTGGAAACACCATATATTTT
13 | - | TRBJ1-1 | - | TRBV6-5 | CASSNAGNTEAFF | TGTGCCAGCAGCAACGCGGGGAACACTGAAGCTTTCTTC
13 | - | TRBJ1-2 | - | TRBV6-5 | CASSYGGGYGYTF | TGTGCCAGCAGTTACGGGGGCGGCTATGGCTACACCTTC
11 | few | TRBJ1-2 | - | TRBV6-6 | CASSYVYGYTF | TGTGCCAGCAGTTATGTCTATGGCTACACCTTC
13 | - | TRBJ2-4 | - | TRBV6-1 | CASSESGRVFQYF | TGTGCCAGCAGTGAATCGGGCAGGGTGTTCCAGTACTTC